Listed below are T cell receptor beta chains from one sample, sequenced in a study of PD-L1 blockade in urothelial cancer. Assay used: immunoSEQ multiplex PCR; TCRdb lists only in-frame clones, some missing. The sample yields roughly 45,000 clones, about 90% seen once. The specimen was PBMCs, collected around atezolizumab (anti-PD-L1) treatment. All receptors derive from a man in his fifties or sixties with urothelial cancer. Both conserved end residues are part of each CDR3. A D gene is named only where the DNA matches it firmly. Clone size is stated in some rows and not others, as once, few, many or a class when expanded.

D: -
J: TRBJ2-2
V: TRBV28
size: once
DNA: TGTGCCAGCACACGGACAGACACCGGGGAGCTGTTTTTT
CDR3: CASTRTDTGELFF

D: -
J: TRBJ1-2
V: TRBV6-5
size: -
DNA: TGTGCCAGCAGTTACGAACAGGGAGGGAATGGCTACACCTTC
CDR3: CASSYEQGGNGYTF

D: -
J: TRBJ2-7
V: TRBV11-2
size: -
DNA: TGTGCCAGCAGCTTCGGGGACGAGCAGTACTTC
CDR3: CASSFGDEQYF

D: -
J: TRBJ2-3
V: TRBV15
size: -
DNA: TGTGCCACCAGAGACGTAGGAGGTGGAGAGGATACGCAGTATTTT
CDR3: CATRDVGGGEDTQYF

D: -
J: TRBJ1-6
V: TRBV7-8
size: -
DNA: TGTGCCAGCAGCTCAAACGGGGTACGGTCACCCCTCCACTTT
CDR3: CASSSNGVRSPLHF

D: TRBD2
J: TRBJ2-1
V: TRBV6-4
size: -
DNA: TGTGCCAGCAGTGTCTCCGGGACTAGCCATATGGGTGAGCAGTTCTTC
CDR3: CASSVSGTSHMGEQFF

D: -
J: TRBJ2-5
V: TRBV7-2
size: once
DNA: TGTGCCAGCAGCTCGAGGTGGTACCAAGAGACCCAGTACTTC
CDR3: CASSSRWYQETQYF

D: TRBD2
J: TRBJ2-1
V: TRBV5-5
size: -
DNA: TGTGCCAGCAGCGGGGGACTAGCGGGGACTTTCGGGGAGCAGTTCTTC
CDR3: CASSGGLAGTFGEQFF

D: -
J: TRBJ1-1
V: TRBV10-1
size: -
DNA: TGCGCCAGCAGTGCCCGACAGAACACTGAAGCTTTCTTT
CDR3: CASSARQNTEAFF

D: TRBD2
J: TRBJ2-1
V: TRBV19
size: -
DNA: TGTGCCAGTAGTACCTTAGCGGGGGGCTACAATGAGCAGTTCTTC
CDR3: CASSTLAGGYNEQFF

D: -
J: TRBJ2-2
V: TRBV5-1
size: -
DNA: TGCGCCAGCAGCTTGGTTGTTCAGACCGGGGAGCTGTTTTTT
CDR3: CASSLVVQTGELFF

D: -
J: TRBJ2-7
V: TRBV5-1
size: -
DNA: TGCGCCAGCAGCTTGGATGCAGCGACCTACGAGCAGTACTTC
CDR3: CASSLDAATYEQYF

D: -
J: TRBJ2-1
V: TRBV29-1
size: few
DNA: TGCAGCGTTGGTGTAAATGAGCAGTTCTTC
CDR3: CSVGVNEQFF

D: -
J: TRBJ1-1
V: TRBV2
size: -
DNA: TGTGCCAGCAGGGGGGCAGGGGACACTGAAGCTTTCTTT
CDR3: CASRGAGDTEAFF

D: -
J: TRBJ2-3
V: TRBV13
size: -
DNA: TGTGCCAGCAGCTCACCCCACCAGTGGACAGATACGCAGTATTTT
CDR3: CASSSPHQWTDTQYF

D: -
J: TRBJ2-7
V: TRBV5-1
size: -
DNA: TGCGCCAGCAGCTTGGTTCGGCAGGGGAGGGACGAGCAGTACTTC
CDR3: CASSLVRQGRDEQYF

D: TRBD2
J: TRBJ2-3
V: TRBV7-3
size: -
DNA: TGTGCCAGCAGCTTAGGGCTAGCGGGGAGACACACAGATACGCAGTATTTT
CDR3: CASSLGLAGRHTDTQYF

D: TRBD1
J: TRBJ2-7
V: TRBV11-2
size: -
DNA: TGTGCCAGCAGCTTAGACGCAGGGGGCTCCTACGAGCAGTACTTC
CDR3: CASSLDAGGSYEQYF

D: TRBD2
J: TRBJ2-3
V: TRBV7-2
size: -
DNA: TGTGCCAGCAGGCCTCCGGGACTAGCGGGGGGGAGACCGGCGGATACGCAGTATTTT
CDR3: CASRPPGLAGGRPADTQYF

D: -
J: TRBJ1-1
V: TRBV7-9
size: -
DNA: TGTGCCAGCAGCTTAGGGGGGGGAACTGAAGCTTTCTTT
CDR3: CASSLGGGTEAFF

D: -
J: TRBJ2-7
V: TRBV30
size: -
DNA: TGTGCCTGGAAGGGCGGGTCCTCCGCGCAGTACTTC
CDR3: CAWKGGSSAQYF

D: TRBD1
J: TRBJ2-5
V: TRBV19
size: -
DNA: TGTGCCAGTAGTGCTCGGGGACAGGGGACCCAGTACTTC
CDR3: CASSARGQGTQYF

D: -
J: TRBJ1-2
V: TRBV28
size: once
DNA: TGTGCCAGCAGTTTCTCCGTAGGGGACTATGGCTACACCTTC
CDR3: CASSFSVGDYGYTF

D: -
J: TRBJ2-2
V: TRBV5-1
size: -
DNA: TGCGCCAGCAGCTTACAAGGACAGCAGAACACCGGGGAGCTGTTTTTT
CDR3: CASSLQGQQNTGELFF

D: TRBD2
J: TRBJ2-1
V: TRBV25-1
size: -
DNA: TGTGCCAGCAGTGGCCTAGCGGGGGGCTCCTACAATGAGCAGTTCTTC
CDR3: CASSGLAGGSYNEQFF

D: -
J: TRBJ1-1
V: TRBV19
size: -
DNA: TGTGCCAGTAGTATAGACCTGCGAGGCAGGGCTGAAGCTTTCTTT
CDR3: CASSIDLRGRAEAFF

D: -
J: TRBJ1-4
V: TRBV6-5
size: -
DNA: TGTGCCAGCAGCGACAGGTCAACTAATGAAAAACTGTTTTTT
CDR3: CASSDRSTNEKLFF

D: -
J: TRBJ1-5
V: TRBV28
size: -
DNA: TGTGCCAGCAGTTTACTGCCCGGGAGCGGTCAGCCCCAGCATTTT
CDR3: CASSLLPGSGQPQHF

D: TRBD1
J: TRBJ2-7
V: TRBV19
size: -
DNA: TGTGCCAGTAGTCCTACCGGGACAGGGGGCTACGAGCAGTACTTC
CDR3: CASSPTGTGGYEQYF

D: TRBD2
J: TRBJ2-7
V: TRBV6-1
size: -
DNA: TGTGCCAGCAGTGAAGCTAGCGGGGGGTACGAGCAGTACTTC
CDR3: CASSEASGGYEQYF

D: -
J: TRBJ2-2
V: TRBV5-1
size: -
DNA: TGCGCCAGCAGCCAGCAGGATACCGGGGAGCTGTTTTTT
CDR3: CASSQQDTGELFF

D: -
J: TRBJ2-5
V: TRBV15
size: -
DNA: TGTGCCACCAGCATCCGACTAACAGAGACCCAGTACTTC
CDR3: CATSIRLTETQYF

D: -
J: TRBJ2-3
V: TRBV7-2
size: -
DNA: TGTGCCAGCAGCAAAACTAGGGTGGGCACAGATACGCAGTATTTT
CDR3: CASSKTRVGTDTQYF

D: -
J: TRBJ2-3
V: TRBV6-6
size: -
DNA: TGTGCCAGCAGTTACGGGGTTAGGGGGACAGATACGCAGTATTTT
CDR3: CASSYGVRGTDTQYF

D: TRBD1
J: TRBJ1-1
V: TRBV7-8
size: -
DNA: TGTGCCAGCAGCTTAGGGACAGGGTTTGATGCTTTCTTT
CDR3: CASSLGTGFDAFF

D: TRBD1
J: TRBJ1-2
V: TRBV29-1
size: -
DNA: TGCAGCGCCGACCTACGGACAGGGAACTATGGCTACACCTTC
CDR3: CSADLRTGNYGYTF

D: TRBD2
J: TRBJ2-7
V: TRBV10-3
size: -
DNA: TGTGCCATCAGTGACCCCAGCGTTGGACTAGCGAACAACGAGCAGTACTTC
CDR3: CAISDPSVGLANNEQYF

D: -
J: TRBJ1-5
V: TRBV6-9
size: -
DNA: TGTGCCCTCAGGGAAGGCAATCAGCCCCAGCATTTT
CDR3: CALREGNQPQHF

D: -
J: TRBJ2-3
V: TRBV5-1
size: -
DNA: TGCGCCAGCAGTCCAGGCCAGGGGTTTAGGACAGATACGCAGTATTTT
CDR3: CASSPGQGFRTDTQYF

D: TRBD1
J: TRBJ1-1
V: TRBV19
size: -
DNA: TGTGCCAGTAGCCCGGGGGTCCTGACAGGGAACCCGCCTACTGAAGCTTTCTTT
CDR3: CASSPGVLTGNPPTEAFF